This T cell receptor (beta chain) derives from a study of cytomegalovirus exposure and HLA in healthy donors. Overall study findings and caveats: The only immune exposure information that was available was CMV serostatus. TCR beta chain V- and J-gene trimming was linked, in a later analysis, to a missense variant in DCLRE1C. Some public TCRs appeared in many individuals, while most sequences were rare. Most subjects had HLA-A and HLA-B alleles reportedly predicted accurately by TCR beta sequences.

The PCR used 60 Vbeta and 13 Jbeta primers. Assay used: immunoSEQ multiplex PCR; TCRdb lists only in-frame clones, some missing. The sample has roughly 150,000 clones; around 75% are singletons. The germline V gene has CDR1 SQVTM and CDR2 ANQGSEA. V was clipped by 8 bases and J by 7 bases; unmatched bases: 12. This CDR3 spans 15 amino acids. Remarks on this clone: Its antigen remains unidentified.

The V call is TRBV29-1, the J call TRBJ2-2, with 11 bases identical to TRBD2. The sequence was collected from a male donor in good health and CMV-seronegative. Specimen: PBMCs. For the CDR3, the DNA is TGCAGCCTCCAAAGACTAGCGGGACCAGGCGGGGAGCTGTTTTTT. It codes for CSLQRLAGPGGELFF.